These T cell receptor beta chains were read from a single sample in a study of patients and donors after allogeneic stem cell transplantation. TCRdb recomputed calls from the RT-PCR reads with MiXCR, one row per CDR3 protein. Of 90,000 to 130,000 distinct CDR3 sequences in the sample, around 33% are singletons; the top ten hold around 30%. The specimen was blood, either unsorted or a sorted T cell fraction (not recorded which). Receptor source: a human donor who was either an allogeneic HSCT recipient or a stem cell or donor lymphocyte infusion donor (not recorded which). It is not recorded whose cells these are; they may come from a transplant donor. CDR3s include the opening cysteine and the closing phenylalanine or tryptophan. A D gene is named only where the DNA matches it firmly. Rows may omit the clone size; those that give it use once, few, many or a size class.

TRBV28	.	.	TRBJ1-3	CASSFVGPPHSGNTIYF	TGTGCCAGCAGTTTTGTCGGGCCACCACACTCTGGAAACACCATATATTTT
TRBV12-3/TRBV12-4	few	.	TRBJ2-2	CASSSPGELFF	TGTGCCAGCAGTTCCCCCGGGGAGCTGTTTTTT
TRBV20-1	.	TRBD2	TRBJ2-1	CSARDLAGRYNEQFF	TGCAGTGCTAGAGACCTAGCGGGGCGCTACAATGAGCAGTTCTTC
TRBV7-9	.	TRBD1	TRBJ1-3	CASSQNRGHGNTIYF	TGTGCCAGCAGCCAAAACAGGGGGCACGGAAACACCATATATTTT
TRBV4-3	few	TRBD1	TRBJ1-6	CASGTVAGSPLHF	TGCGCCAGCGGGACAGTTGCGGGCTCACCCCTCCACTTT
TRBV27	.	.	TRBJ1-6	CASSFGRNSPLHF	TGTGCCAGCAGTTTCGGCAGGAATTCACCCCTCCACTTT
TRBV7-2	.	.	TRBJ1-6	CASSLVRSSPLHF	TGTGCCAGCAGCTTAGTTAGATCTTCACCCCTCCACTTT
TRBV5-1	.	TRBD1	TRBJ2-1	CASSVGQGGPNEQFF	TGCGCCAGCAGCGTTGGACAGGGGGGACCCAATGAGCAGTTCTTC
TRBV28	few	.	TRBJ1-2	CASGSPGSRFYGYTF	TGTGCCAGCGGTAGCCCGGGATCGCGGTTCTATGGCTACACCTTC
TRBV28	few	.	TRBJ2-7	CASSPGGAGTYEQYF	TGTGCCAGCAGTCCCGGTGGGGCAGGGACGTACGAGCAGTACTTC
TRBV13	.	TRBD2	TRBJ2-1	CASSVPGLAGNEQFF	TGTGCCAGCAGCGTCCCGGGACTAGCGGGCAATGAGCAGTTCTTC
TRBV25-1	few	TRBD1	TRBJ2-5	CASTGTGQETQYF	TGTGCCAGCACAGGGACAGGTCAAGAGACCCAGTACTTC
TRBV27	.	.	TRBJ1-2	CASSFRGATTYGYTF	TGTGCCAGCAGTTTTCGGGGCGCGACAACTTATGGCTACACCTTC
TRBV24-1	.	.	TRBJ1-1	CATSDLFNTEAFF	TGTGCCACCAGTGATTTGTTCAACACTGAAGCTTTCTTT
TRBV12-3/TRBV12-4	.	.	TRBJ2-2	CASRRGGPNTGELFF	TGTGCCAGCAGGAGGGGGGGCCCGAACACCGGGGAGCTGTTTTTT
TRBV3-1	many	.	TRBJ2-6	CASSSGANVLTF	TGTGCCAGCAGCTCTGGGGCCAACGTCCTGACTTTC
TRBV20-1	.	TRBD1	TRBJ1-3	CSARANRGRGNTIYF	TGCAGTGCTAGGGCAAACAGGGGGAGAGGAAACACCATATATTTT
TRBV6-1	few	.	TRBJ1-4	CASSEWTPLNEKLFF	TGTGCCAGCAGTGAATGGACACCACTTAATGAAAAACTGTTTTTT
TRBV2	few	.	TRBJ1-1	CASSFEENTEAFF	TGTGCCAGCAGTTTTGAGGAGAACACTGAAGCTTTCTTT
TRBV10-3	.	.	TRBJ2-1	CAISAADEQFF	TGTGCCATCTCAGCTGCTGATGAGCAGTTCTTC
TRBV18	.	TRBD2	TRBJ2-7	CASSPQLAGGVYEQYF	TGTGCCAGCTCACCACAGCTAGCGGGAGGGGTCTACGAGCAGTACTTC
TRBV7-9	.	.	TRBJ2-3	CASSSTDTQCF	TGTGCCAGCAGCAGCACAGATACGCAGTGTTTT
TRBV5-1	.	.	TRBJ2-5	CASSVGPETQYF	TGCGCCAGCAGCGTTGGGCCCGAGACCCAGTACTTC
TRBV5-1	.	.	TRBJ2-4	CASSLAPTGAKNIQYF	TGCGCCAGCAGCTTGGCCCCCACGGGGGCCAAAAACATTCAGTACTTC
TRBV18	.	.	TRBJ1-5	CASSPGSSNQPQHF	TGTGCCAGCTCACCGGGGAGTAGCAATCAGCCCCAGCATTTT
TRBV10-3	.	TRBD1	TRBJ1-2	CAISPDRDNPYGYTF	TGTGCCATCAGCCCCGACAGGGATAACCCCTATGGCTACACCTTC
TRBV25-1	.	.	TRBJ2-3	CASTEGRATQYF	TGTGCCAGCACCGAAGGCAGAGCTACGCAGTATTTT
TRBV20-1	few	.	TRBJ1-5	CSARVRRDSQPQHF	TGCAGTGCTAGAGTTCGTAGGGATAGTCAGCCCCAGCATTTT
TRBV20-1	.	.	TRBJ2-3	CSALSTDTQYF	TGCAGTGCTCTCAGCACAGATACGCAGTATTTT
TRBV20-1	.	TRBD1	TRBJ2-5	CSASRQGSSSRETQYF	TGCAGTGCTAGCCGACAGGGGTCCTCTTCCCGAGAGACCCAGTACTTC
TRBV20-1	.	.	TRBJ2-7	CSARDRGGLGEQYF	TGCAGTGCTAGAGATAGGGGCGGGTTGGGCGAGCAGTACTTC
TRBV7-8	.	.	TRBJ1-4	CASSLARGRANEKLFF	TGTGCCAGCAGCTTAGCACGGGGGAGAGCTAATGAAAAACTGTTTTTT
TRBV4-2	.	.	TRBJ2-2	CASSQRDLYTGELFF	TGTGCCAGCAGCCAAAGGGACCTCTACACCGGGGAGCTGTTTTTT
TRBV12-3/TRBV12-4	few	TRBD2	TRBJ2-5	CASSFSGSGTQYF	TGTGCCAGCAGTTTCAGCGGGAGTGGGACCCAGTACTTC
TRBV27	.	TRBD2	TRBJ2-5	CATRTSPYQETQYF	TGTGCCACCAGGACTAGCCCGTACCAAGAGACCCAGTACTTC
TRBV27	.	.	TRBJ2-3	CASSYNYRTDTQYF	TGTGCCAGCAGTTATAACTACCGCACAGATACGCAGTATTTT
TRBV5-6	.	TRBD1	TRBJ2-7	CASSPITGTGAYEQYF	TGTGCCAGCAGCCCTATAACCGGGACAGGGGCCTACGAGCAGTACTTC
TRBV12-3/TRBV12-4	many	.	TRBJ1-6	CASSLLTAYNSPLHF	TGTGCCAGCAGTTTATTGACAGCCTATAATTCACCCCTCCACTTT
TRBV5-5	.	TRBD2	TRBJ2-1	CASSLRTRVYNEQFF	TGTGCCAGCAGCTTAAGGACTAGAGTTTACAATGAGCAGTTCTTC
TRBV30	few	.	TRBJ1-4	CAWSRFGRTNEKLFF	TGTGCCTGGAGTAGATTCGGACGGACTAATGAAAAACTGTTTTTT
TRBV12-3/TRBV12-4	.	.	TRBJ1-1	CASSFMDTEAFF	TGTGCCAGCAGTTTTATGGACACTGAAGCTTTCTTT
TRBV4-3	.	TRBD2	TRBJ2-3	CASSQDMLAVSSTDTQYF	TGCGCCAGCAGCCAAGATATGCTAGCGGTATCTAGCACAGATACGCAGTATTTT
TRBV29-1	.	.	TRBJ2-7	CSVAKGRGTYEQYF	TGCAGCGTCGCGAAGGGAAGGGGCACCTACGAGCAGTACTTC